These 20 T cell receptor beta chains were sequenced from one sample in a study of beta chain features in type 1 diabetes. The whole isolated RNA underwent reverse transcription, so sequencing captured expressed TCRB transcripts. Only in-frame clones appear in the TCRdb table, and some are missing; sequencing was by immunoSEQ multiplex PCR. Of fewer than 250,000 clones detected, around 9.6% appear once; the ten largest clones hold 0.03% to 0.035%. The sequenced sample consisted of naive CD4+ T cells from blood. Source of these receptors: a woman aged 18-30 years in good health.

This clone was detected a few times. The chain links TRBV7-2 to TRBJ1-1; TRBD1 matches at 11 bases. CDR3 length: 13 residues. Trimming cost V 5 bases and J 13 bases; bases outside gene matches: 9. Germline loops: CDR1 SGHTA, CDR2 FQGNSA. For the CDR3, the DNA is TGTGCCAGCAGCCCCCGGACAGGGGGCTTAGGTTTCTTT. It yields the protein CASSPRTGGLGFF.

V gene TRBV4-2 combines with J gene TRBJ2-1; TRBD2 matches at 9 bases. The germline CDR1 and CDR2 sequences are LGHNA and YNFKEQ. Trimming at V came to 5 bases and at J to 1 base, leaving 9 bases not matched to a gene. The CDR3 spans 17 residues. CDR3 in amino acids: CASSSSGRGWSYNEQFF. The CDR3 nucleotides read TGTGCCAGCAGCAGTAGCGGGAGAGGCTGGTCCTACAATGAGCAGTTCTTC.

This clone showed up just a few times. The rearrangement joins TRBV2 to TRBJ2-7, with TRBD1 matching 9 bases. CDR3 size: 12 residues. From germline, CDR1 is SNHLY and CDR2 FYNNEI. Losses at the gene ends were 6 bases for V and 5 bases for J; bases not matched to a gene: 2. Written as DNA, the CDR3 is TGTGCCAGCAGGCGGACAGGGGACGAGCAGTACTTC. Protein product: CASRRTGDEQYF.

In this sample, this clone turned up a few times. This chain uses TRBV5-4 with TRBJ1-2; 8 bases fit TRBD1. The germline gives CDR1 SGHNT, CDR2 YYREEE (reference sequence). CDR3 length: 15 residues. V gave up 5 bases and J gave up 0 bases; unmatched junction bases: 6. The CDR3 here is CASSQGQAPNYGYTF. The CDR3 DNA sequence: TGTGCCAGCAGTCAGGGACAGGCCCCTAACTATGGCTACACCTTC.

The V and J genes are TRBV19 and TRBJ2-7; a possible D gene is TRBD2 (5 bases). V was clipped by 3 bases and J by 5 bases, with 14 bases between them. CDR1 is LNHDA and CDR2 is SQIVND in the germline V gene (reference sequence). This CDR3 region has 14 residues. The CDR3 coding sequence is TGTGCCAGTAGTATCGGAGGACCACAGAACGAGCAGTACTTC. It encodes CASSIGGPQNEQYF.

This CDR3 reads CASRPGGYQETQYF. The CDR3 nucleotides are TGCGCCAGCAGGCCGGGGGGGTACCAAGAGACCCAGTACTTC. The chain carries TRBV5-1 and TRBJ2-5, with 8 bases that match TRBD2. This CDR3 has 14 amino acids. Per germline, CDR1 SGHRS and CDR2 YFSETQ. V was pared by 5 bases and J by 0 bases, with 3 bases of the junction left unmatched. The entire variable domain, with the rest obtained from reference TRBV5-1 and TRBJ2-5, is as follows: KAGVTQTPRYLIKTRGQQVTLSCSPISGHRSVSWYQQTPGQGLQFLFEYFSETQRNKGNFPGRFSGRQFSNSRSEMNVSTLELGDSALYLCASRPGGYQETQYFGPGTRLLVL.

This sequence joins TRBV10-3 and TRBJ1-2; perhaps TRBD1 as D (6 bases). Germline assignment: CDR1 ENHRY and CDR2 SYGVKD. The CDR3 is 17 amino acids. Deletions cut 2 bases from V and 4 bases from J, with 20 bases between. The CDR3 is CAISERQGMALSYGYTF. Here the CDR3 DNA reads TGTGCCATCAGTGAGCGGCAGGGGATGGCTTTAAGCTATGGCTACACCTTC.

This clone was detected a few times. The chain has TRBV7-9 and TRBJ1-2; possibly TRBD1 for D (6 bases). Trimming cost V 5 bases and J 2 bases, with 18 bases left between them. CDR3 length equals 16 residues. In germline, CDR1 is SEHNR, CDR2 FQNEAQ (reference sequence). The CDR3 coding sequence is TGTGCCAGCAGCGCGCCTCGGGACAAGACCAACTATGGCTACACCTTC. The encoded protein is CASSAPRDKTNYGYTF.

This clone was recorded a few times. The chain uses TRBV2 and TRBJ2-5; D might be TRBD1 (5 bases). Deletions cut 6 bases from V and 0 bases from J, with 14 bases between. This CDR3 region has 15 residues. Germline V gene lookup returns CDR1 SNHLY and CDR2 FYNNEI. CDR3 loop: CASSKDRADQETQYF. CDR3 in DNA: TGTGCCAGCAGCAAAGACAGAGCCGACCAAGAGACCCAGTACTTC.

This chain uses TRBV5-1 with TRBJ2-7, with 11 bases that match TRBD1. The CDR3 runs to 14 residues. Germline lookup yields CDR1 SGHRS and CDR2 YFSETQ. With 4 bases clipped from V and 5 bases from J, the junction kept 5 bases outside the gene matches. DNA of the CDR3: TGCGCCAGCAGCGCCAGGACAGGGGGCAACGAGCAGTACTTC. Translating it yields CASSARTGGNEQYF.

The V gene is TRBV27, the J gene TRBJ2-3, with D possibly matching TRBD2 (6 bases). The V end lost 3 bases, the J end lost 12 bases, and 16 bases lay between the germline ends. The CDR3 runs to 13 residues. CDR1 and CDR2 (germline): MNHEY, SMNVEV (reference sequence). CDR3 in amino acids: CASSFAGTIRQYF. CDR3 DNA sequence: TGTGCCAGCAGTTTTGCGGGAACGATACGCCAGTATTTT.

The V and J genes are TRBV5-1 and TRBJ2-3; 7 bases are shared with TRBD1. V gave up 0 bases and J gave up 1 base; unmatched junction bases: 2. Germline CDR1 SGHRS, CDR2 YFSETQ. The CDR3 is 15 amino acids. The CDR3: CASSLGQGRTDTQYF. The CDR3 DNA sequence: TGCGCCAGCAGCTTGGGACAGGGCCGCACAGATACGCAGTATTTT.

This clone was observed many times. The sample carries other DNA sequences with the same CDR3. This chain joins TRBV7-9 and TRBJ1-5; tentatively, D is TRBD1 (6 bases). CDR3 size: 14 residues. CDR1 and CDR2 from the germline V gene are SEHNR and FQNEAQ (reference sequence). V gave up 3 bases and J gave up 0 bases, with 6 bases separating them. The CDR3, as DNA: TGTGCCAGCAGCTTGGACAGTAGCAATCAGCCCCAGCATTTT. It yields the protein CASSLDSSNQPQHF.

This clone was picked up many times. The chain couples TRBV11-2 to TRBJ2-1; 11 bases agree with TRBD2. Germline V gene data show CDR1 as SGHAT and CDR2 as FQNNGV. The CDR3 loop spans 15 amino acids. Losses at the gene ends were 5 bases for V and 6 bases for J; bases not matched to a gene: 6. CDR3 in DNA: TGTGCCAGCAGCCCCTCTAGCGGGAGGACCAATGAGCAGTTCTTC. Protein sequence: CASSPSSGRTNEQFF. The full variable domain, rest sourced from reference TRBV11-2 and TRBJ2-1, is EAGVAQSPRYKIIEKRQSVAFWCNPISGHATLYWYQQILGQGPKLLIQFQNNGVVDDSQLPKDRFSAERLKGVDSTLKIQPAKLEDSAVYLCASSPSSGRTNEQFFGPGTRLTVL.

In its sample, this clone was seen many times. The CDR3 DNA is TGTGCCAGCACCCCAACAGGGGGGTCTACCACAGATACGCAGTATTTT. It translates to CASTPTGGSTTDTQYF. The chain recombines TRBV7-9 with TRBJ2-3; 8 nucleotides match TRBD1. Germline-derived CDR1 and CDR2 are SEHNR and FQNEAQ (reference sequence). This CDR3 is built from 16 residues. The junction had 11 bases not matched to a gene; V was cut back by 7 bases and J by 2 bases.

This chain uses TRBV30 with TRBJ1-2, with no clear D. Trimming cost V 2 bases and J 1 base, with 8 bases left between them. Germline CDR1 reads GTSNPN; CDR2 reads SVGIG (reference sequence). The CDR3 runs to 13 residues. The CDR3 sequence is CAWSLGYNYGYTF. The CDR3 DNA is TGTGCCTGGAGTCTCGGGTATAACTATGGCTACACCTTC.

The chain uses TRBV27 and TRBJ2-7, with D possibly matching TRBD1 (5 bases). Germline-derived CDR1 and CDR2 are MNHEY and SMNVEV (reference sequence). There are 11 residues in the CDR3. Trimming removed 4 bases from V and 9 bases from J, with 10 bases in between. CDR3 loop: CASSWGSVQYF. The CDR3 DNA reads TGTGCCAGCAGTTGGGGCTCCGTGCAGTACTTC.

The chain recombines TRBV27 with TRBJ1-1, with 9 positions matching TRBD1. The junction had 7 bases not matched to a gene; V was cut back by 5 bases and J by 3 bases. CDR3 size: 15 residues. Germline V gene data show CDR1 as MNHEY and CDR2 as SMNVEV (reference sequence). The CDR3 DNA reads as TGTGCCAGCAGTCGAGGGACAGGGAGCGACACTGAAGCTTTCTTT. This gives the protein CASSRGTGSDTEAFF.

The CDR3 here is CASSPLAGGTGELFF. For the CDR3, the DNA is TGTGCCAGCAGCCCACTAGCGGGGGGGACCGGGGAGCTGTTTTTT. This chain links TRBV6-1 with TRBJ2-2; 13 positions agree with TRBD2. The CDR3 consists of 15 residues. Germline CDR1 MNHNS, CDR2 SASEGT. V lost 6 bases, J lost 5 bases, and 3 bases stayed unmatched.

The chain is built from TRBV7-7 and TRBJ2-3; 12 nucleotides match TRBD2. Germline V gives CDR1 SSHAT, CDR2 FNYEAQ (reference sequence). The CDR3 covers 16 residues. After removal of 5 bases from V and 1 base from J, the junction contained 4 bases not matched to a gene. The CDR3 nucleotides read TGTGCCAGCAGCATCGGGACTAGCGGGCGCACAGATACGCAGTATTTT. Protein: CASSIGTSGRTDTQYF.